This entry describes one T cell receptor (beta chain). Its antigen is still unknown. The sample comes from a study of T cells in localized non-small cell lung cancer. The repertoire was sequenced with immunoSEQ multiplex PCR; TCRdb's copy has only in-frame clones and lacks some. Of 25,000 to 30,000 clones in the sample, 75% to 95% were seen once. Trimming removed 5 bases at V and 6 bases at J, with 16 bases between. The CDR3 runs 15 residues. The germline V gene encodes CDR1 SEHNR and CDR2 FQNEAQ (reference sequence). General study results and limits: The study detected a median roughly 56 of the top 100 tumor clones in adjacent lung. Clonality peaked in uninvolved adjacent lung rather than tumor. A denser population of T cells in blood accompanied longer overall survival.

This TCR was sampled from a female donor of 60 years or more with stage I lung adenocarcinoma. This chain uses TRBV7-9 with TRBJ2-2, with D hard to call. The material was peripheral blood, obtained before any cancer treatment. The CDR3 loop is CASSHGPPGAGELFF. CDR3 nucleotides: TGTGCCAGCAGCCACGGACCCCCAGGCGCCGGGGAGCTGTTTTTT.